This entry concerns a single TCR beta chain. This clonotype was observed many times. No cognate antigen has been identified for it. No much larger clone exists at a distance of one base, and base qualities are not known. The sample originates from a study of identical twins (dated by TCRdb to about 2016). Turning to the overall study: TCR alpha and beta repertoires from monozygotic twins, unrelated adults of various ages and cord blood were deep-sequenced to test whether fetal clonotypes persist. To rule out contamination, the twin experiments were replicated at different times with different library preparation protocols. Study-wide findings and limitations: Because the same donors could not be followed over many years, the conclusions depended on cross-sectional statistical analysis. In monozygotic twins, out-of-frame TCR alpha sharing was systematically underestimated by recombination models, although the models agreed with sharing between unrelated individuals. Fewer insertions were carried by abundant cord blood beta clonotypes, a similar but weaker trend appeared in young adult naive repertoires, and no such trend appeared in memory repertoires. In beta out-of-frame sequences, excess twin sharing was weaker, because having fewer shared sequences lowered the signal-to-noise ratio. Zero-insertion analyses could be partly confounded by invariant T cells such as MAIT and iNKT, though diverse VJ usage argued against such confounding for most clonotypes. Compared with coincidental sharing between unrelated individuals, out-of-frame TCR alpha sequences shared between twins had an excess of sequences with low generation probability.

The library came from 5' RACE. Reads for this sample came from an Illumina HiSeq 2000. A universal primer binding site was added through template switching, and the final cDNA carried a unique molecular identifier so that TCR cDNA molecules could be counted accurately. Specific primers in the conserved constant-segment region were used to synthesize first-strand cDNA for the TCR alpha and beta chains. To control for contamination, every cDNA library carried two barcodes: a SMART-Mk sample barcode plus Illumina barcodes. TruSeq adapter sequences along with Illumina sample barcodes were introduced in two successive PCR steps. Sequencing of the TCR alpha and beta cDNA libraries was done on the Illumina HiSeq platform using custom primers. The original methods were these. Raw reads were processed with MiGEC to extract unique molecular identifiers, and MiXCR was used to determine CDR3 positions. Recombination models were inferred per individual with the repgenHMM and IGoR tools using an EM algorithm. Shared clonotypes were analyzed with the tcR package in R, and sharing was normalized by the product of cloneset sizes. To study raw recombination without the effects of thymic and clonal selection, out-of-frame nonproductive sequences were analyzed. Through fastp at Q25 and MiXCR, TCRdb rebuilt clones from the public reads, retaining in-frame beta chains. Rows merge per CDR3 protein into single entries with the most common DNA and genes. TCRdb's processing, not the study's, gives the V and J calls here. For this sample there are approximately 470,000 distinct CDR3 sequences; 13% to 15% appear just once. Roughly 0.5% of the sample rests with the top ten.

There are 14 amino acids in the CDR3, from cysteine to phenylalanine inclusive. The read is trimmed to its CDR3 DNA, 42 bases read in frame from base 1. CDR1 and CDR2, per the germline V gene (reference sequence), are SEHNR and FQNEAQ. V is cut by 4 bases and J by 6 bases, and the space between the germline ends is 10 bases. Every donor in the study was a healthy Caucasian. Three pairs of female monozygotic twins, all aged roughly 18 to 29 years, were included in the twin cohort. Positive isolation kits from Invitrogen were used to isolate the CD4+ and CD8+ T cell populations. This sample was shared with a second study, whose subject was yellow fever vaccine responses in identical twins. The second publication reports: The authors reported that the T cell response to vaccination in identical twins appeared partly convergent and partly personalized. Focusing on identical twins, the study followed the T cell clones that responded to the vaccine, and did so with precision.

The sample taken for sequencing was CD4+ T cells sorted from blood. This sequence was found in a young woman in good health. The sequence joins TRBV7-9 to TRBJ1-6, with a tentative D gene TRBD1 over 6 matching bases. CDR3 protein: CASSSGQINSPLHF. The nucleotide sequence reads as follows: TGTGCCAGCAGCTCTGGACAGATTAATTCACCCCTCCACTTT.